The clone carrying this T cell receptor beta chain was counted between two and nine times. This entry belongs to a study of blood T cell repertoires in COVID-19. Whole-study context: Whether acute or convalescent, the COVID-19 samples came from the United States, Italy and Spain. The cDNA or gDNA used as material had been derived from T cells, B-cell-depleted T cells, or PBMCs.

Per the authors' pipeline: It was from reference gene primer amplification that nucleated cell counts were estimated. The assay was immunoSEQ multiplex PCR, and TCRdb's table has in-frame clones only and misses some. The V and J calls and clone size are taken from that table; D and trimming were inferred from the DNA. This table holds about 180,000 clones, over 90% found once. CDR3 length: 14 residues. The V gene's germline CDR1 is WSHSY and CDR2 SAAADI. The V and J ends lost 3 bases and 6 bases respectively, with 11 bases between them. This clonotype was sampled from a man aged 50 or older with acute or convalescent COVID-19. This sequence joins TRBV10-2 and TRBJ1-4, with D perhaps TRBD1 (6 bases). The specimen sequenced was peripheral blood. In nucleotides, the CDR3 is TGCGCCAGCAGTGACGTACAGGGTTATGAAAAACTGTTTTTT. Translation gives CASSDVQGYEKLFF.